This T cell receptor beta chain was sequenced for a study of blood T cell repertoires in COVID-19. On the study more broadly: Samples representing acute and convalescent COVID-19 were sourced from the United States, Italy and Spain.

Original processing notes: The authors estimated nucleated cell counts from reference gene primer amplification. Clones were sequenced by immunoSEQ multiplex PCR, and TCRdb holds only the in-frame ones, with some missing. That table supplies the V and J calls and clone size; D and trimming were determined from the DNA. Of more than 200,000 clones in the sample, around 87% were seen once. All enrollees were roughly 18 to 95 years old and from about 24 US areas. Cohort placement rested on clinical history that participants reported themselves. After removal of 5 bases from V and 5 bases from J, the junction contained 9 bases not matched to a gene. The CDR3 loop spans 15 amino acids. Germline V gene data show CDR1 as SEHNR and CDR2 as FQNEAQ (reference sequence).

V gene TRBV7-9 combines with J gene TRBJ2-5; TRBD1 matches at 9 bases. This TCR was sampled from a woman between 45 and 60 years old who had recovered from COVID-19. The sample was PBMCs or T cells enriched from blood (not recorded which). This chain's CDR3 is CASSPRDRVRETQYF. DNA for the CDR3: TGTGCCAGCAGCCCCCGGGACAGGGTTCGGGAGACCCAGTACTTC.